Below, one T cell receptor beta chain is given with its context. What it binds is unknown. The CDR3 consists of 14 residues. V was pared by 4 bases and J by 2 bases, with 11 bases between. Germline CDR1 and CDR2: SGHRS and YFSETQ. The data originate from a study of OX40 agonist ivuxolimab in advanced cancers. Study-wide background: Patients undergoing dose escalation presented with hepatocellular carcinoma, melanoma, renal cell or head and neck cancer. Those enrolled were approximately 87% male, with a mean age of approximately 60 years and ages from about 20 to 90.

General study points: At doses 0.1 to 3.0 mg/kg, CD4+ and CD8+ clones expanded.

The method was immunoSEQ multiplex PCR; TCRdb's version includes in-frame clones alone and lacks a portion of them. In the table there are approximately 17,000 clones, over 75% of which are singletons. The sequence was collected from an adult with an advanced solid tumor such as melanoma, head and neck, liver or kidney cancer. Sequencing was performed on CD4+ or CD8+ T cells sorted from blood, taken in a trial of the OX40 agonist ivuxolimab. This sequence joins TRBV5-1 and TRBJ2-3; tentatively, D is TRBD2 (6 bases). CDR3 loop: CASSQGLITDTQYF. As DNA, the CDR3 is TGCGCCAGCAGCCAGGGACTGATCACAGATACGCAGTATTTT.